The text below deals with one T cell receptor (beta chain). The antigen is unknown. Sequence data for DNA of cultured CD4+ T cells were generated by the Oncomine TCR Beta short-read assay. TCRdb reanalysed the PCR reads using MiXCR and keeps one entry per CDR3 protein. Of around 15,000 distinct CDR3 sequences listed, roughly 57% are singletons. The data belong to a study of vaccination and CD4 T cells after COVID-19. Study-wide context: Stimuli were overlapping spike peptide pools of SARS-CoV-2 and three common cold coronaviruses (HCoV-NL63, HCoV-OC43, HCoV-229E).

CDR3 length: 16 amino acids. Per the germline V gene, CDR1 is DFQATT and CDR2 is SNEGSKA (reference sequence). The trim removed 2 bases at V and 0 bases at J, leaving 4 bases unmatched. Time point noted: late sampling 161 to 241 days after vaccination in a few convalescent patients. Regarding treatment: roughly 10-day PBMC culture with coronavirus spike peptide pools or control peptides (ViraFEST assay). The clonotype was recovered from a human donor who had recovered from COVID-19. Sequences were derived from CD4+ T cells from blood, cultured in vitro, sampled about 7 months after SARS-CoV-2 vaccination. The J gene is TRBJ2-3, the V gene TRBV20-1, with TRBD2 matching 11 bases. CDR3 nucleotide sequence: TGCAGTGCTAGACTCGGACTAGCGGGTAGCACAGATACGCAGTATTTT. Its translation: CSARLGLAGSTDTQYF.